This TCR beta chain was found in a study of blood T cell repertoires in COVID-19. The V gene end was trimmed by 1 base and the J gene end by 1 base; junction bases not matched to a gene: 6. CDR3 length: 16 residues. The germline V gene encodes CDR1 SGHAT and CDR2 FQNNGV. Produced via immunoSEQ multiplex PCR; TCRdb's table is partial and in-frame only. The sample has around 170,000 clones; around 80% are singletons. The specimen was peripheral blood. This TCR came from a man aged 30 to 39 with active or convalescent COVID-19. The chain couples TRBV11-2 to TRBJ2-5; 7 positions agree with TRBD2. The CDR3 bases are TGTGCCAGCAGCTTAGTCCCTCTAGCGGCCCAAGAGACCCAGTACTTC. As protein: CASSLVPLAAQETQYF.